Listed below are T cell receptor beta chains from one sample, sequenced in a study of blood T cell repertoires in COVID-19. The table came from immunoSEQ multiplex PCR; TCRdb's copy has only in-frame clones and leaves some out. The table has approximately 210,000 clones, roughly 84% seen once. The sequenced sample consisted of peripheral blood. These receptors all stem from a man younger than 45 with active or convalescent COVID-19. Each CDR3 is given with its conserved first and last residue. D genes are given only for firm matches. Clone size is stated in some rows and not others, as once, few, many or a class when expanded.

D: -; size: -; length: 13; J: TRBJ1-5; V: TRBV27; DNA: TGTGCCAGCAGTTTCGAGGGAGATCAGCCCCAGCATTTT; CDR3: CASSFEGDQPQHF
D: -; size: once; length: 11; J: TRBJ1-2; V: TRBV2; DNA: TGTGCCAGCAACAGATTCTATGGCTACACCTTC; CDR3: CASNRFYGYTF
D: TRBD1; size: -; length: 14; J: TRBJ2-3; V: TRBV5-1; DNA: TGCGCCAGCAGTTCTACAGGGGGCGCAGATACGCAGTATTTT; CDR3: CASSSTGGADTQYF
D: TRBD1; size: -; length: 14; J: TRBJ2-2; V: TRBV2; DNA: TGTGCCAGCACTTGGACAGGGAGAACCGGGGAGCTGTTTTTT; CDR3: CASTWTGRTGELFF
D: -; size: -; length: 12; J: TRBJ1-5; V: TRBV7-2; DNA: TGTGCCAGCAGCTTATATGCGCAGCCCCAGCATTTT; CDR3: CASSLYAQPQHF
D: TRBD2; size: -; length: 14; J: TRBJ2-2; V: TRBV5-1; DNA: TGCGCCAGCAGCCGGGGGGGAGTCACCGGGGAGCTGTTTTTT; CDR3: CASSRGGVTGELFF
D: -; size: -; length: 16; J: TRBJ2-2; V: TRBV7-9; DNA: TGTGCCAGCAGCTTCGACGGAGGTTCGGGTGCCGGGGAGCTGTTTTTT; CDR3: CASSFDGGSGAGELFF
D: TRBD2; size: -; length: 14; J: TRBJ2-1; V: TRBV7-3; DNA: TGTGCCAGCAGCCAGACTAGCAGCTACAATGAGCAGTTCTTC; CDR3: CASSQTSSYNEQFF
D: -; size: -; length: 14; J: TRBJ2-7; V: TRBV18; DNA: TGTGCCAGCTCGCCGACAGGAGGCTCCTACGAGCAGTACTTC; CDR3: CASSPTGGSYEQYF
D: -; size: -; length: 15; J: TRBJ1-2; V: TRBV20-1; DNA: TGCAGTGCCAGTACCCCCGGGGGGCGGATCTATGGCTACACCTTC; CDR3: CSASTPGGRIYGYTF
D: -; size: -; length: 14; J: TRBJ1-1; V: TRBV15; DNA: TGTGCCACCAGCAGGGATGGACAGACGACTGAAGCTTTCTTT; CDR3: CATSRDGQTTEAFF
D: -; size: once; length: 14; J: TRBJ1-2; V: TRBV7-2; DNA: TGTGCCAGCAGCTTTGACGGACAGTCCTATGGCTACACCTTC; CDR3: CASSFDGQSYGYTF
D: TRBD2; size: -; length: 16; J: TRBJ2-1; V: TRBV7-6; DNA: TGTGCCAGCAGCCCGAGGACTAGCTCCTCCTACAATGAGCAGTTCTTC; CDR3: CASSPRTSSSYNEQFF
D: TRBD2; size: -; length: 16; J: TRBJ2-3; V: TRBV27; DNA: TGTGCCAGCAGTCCGCCACTAGCGGGGGCCACAGATACGCAGTATTTT; CDR3: CASSPPLAGATDTQYF
D: -; size: -; length: 14; J: TRBJ2-2; V: TRBV24-1; DNA: TGTGCCACCAGTGATCCAAGTAGAACCGGGGAGCTGTTTTTT; CDR3: CATSDPSRTGELFF
D: TRBD2; size: -; length: 17; J: TRBJ2-1; V: TRBV4-3; DNA: TGCGCCAGCAGCCAAGGCAACCTAGCGGGTTCCTACAATGAGCAGTTCTTC; CDR3: CASSQGNLAGSYNEQFF
D: TRBD1; size: -; length: 15; J: TRBJ1-2; V: TRBV27; DNA: TGTGCCAGCAGTGGGGGGACAGGTCCCAGCTATGGCTACACCTTC; CDR3: CASSGGTGPSYGYTF
D: TRBD1; size: -; length: 15; J: TRBJ1-2; V: TRBV6-5; DNA: TGTGCCAGCAGTAAACCCGGGACAGGGGTGTATGGCTACACCTTC; CDR3: CASSKPGTGVYGYTF
D: -; size: once; length: 14; J: TRBJ2-1; V: TRBV5-1; DNA: TGCGCCAGCAGCGACTTCTCGTCCTACAATGAGCAGTTCTTC; CDR3: CASSDFSSYNEQFF
D: -; size: -; length: 14; J: TRBJ1-2; V: TRBV15; DNA: TGTGCCACCAGCAGAGAGTTTCTGGCGGGGGGCTACACCTTC; CDR3: CATSREFLAGGYTF
D: -; size: once; length: 13; J: TRBJ1-2; V: TRBV5-5; DNA: TGTGCCAGCAGCGTTAACAGGATGGGGGGCTACACCTTC; CDR3: CASSVNRMGGYTF
D: TRBD2; size: -; length: 15; J: TRBJ2-7; V: TRBV7-2; DNA: TGTGCCAGCAGCCCTGGGCTAGCGGGGGACTACGAGCAGTACTTC; CDR3: CASSPGLAGDYEQYF